A selection of T cell receptor beta chains follows, all from one sample in a study of technical replicates of blood from four donors. Profiling relied on immunoSEQ multiplex PCR, and the TCRdb table lists in-frame clones only, not all of them. The data show around 97,000 clones, around 96% seen once. The specimen sequenced was T cells isolated from PBMCs. Receptors originate from a human donor in good health. Both conserved end residues are part of each CDR3. Fields, in order: D gene, J gene, clone size, V gene, CDR3 DNA, CDR3 protein. A D gene is named only where the DNA matches it firmly. Size is omitted from some rows. Given values are once, few, many or a class for expanded clones.

D: TRBD1
J: TRBJ1-1
size: NA
V: TRBV10-3
DNA: TGTGCCATCAGAACAGGGGGCCAAACTGAAGCTTTCTTT
CDR3: CAIRTGGQTEAFF

D: TRBD1
J: TRBJ1-2
size: NA
V: TRBV7-9
DNA: TGTGCCAGCAGCTTAGGGGGACAGGCCGCATCATATGGCTACACCTTC
CDR3: CASSLGGQAASYGYTF

D: NA
J: TRBJ1-3
size: NA
V: TRBV29-1
DNA: TGCAGCGGCGCCATTGGGCCTGGAAACACCATATATTTT
CDR3: CSGAIGPGNTIYF

D: TRBD1
J: TRBJ1-5
size: NA
V: TRBV2
DNA: TGTGCCAGCAGTGAAATGGCGGGACAGTTCGGTCAGCCCCAGCATTTT
CDR3: CASSEMAGQFGQPQHF

D: NA
J: TRBJ2-2
size: NA
V: TRBV10-3
DNA: TGTGCCATCAGTGAGTCGAGCGGGGAGCTGTTTTTT
CDR3: CAISESSGELFF

D: NA
J: TRBJ2-7
size: NA
V: TRBV6-5
DNA: TGTGCCAGCAGTTACGGGGCCCTGGCGTCCCAGGAGCAGTACTTC
CDR3: CASSYGALASQEQYF

D: NA
J: TRBJ1-5
size: NA
V: TRBV4-1
DNA: TGCGCCAGCAGCCAAGCCCCGGGCAGGGGAAATAGCAATCAGCCCCAGCATTTT
CDR3: CASSQAPGRGNSNQPQHF

D: NA
J: TRBJ2-1
size: NA
V: TRBV10-2
DNA: TGCGCCAGCAGTGATGGAGGTGAGCAGTTCTTC
CDR3: CASSDGGEQFF

D: NA
J: TRBJ2-5
size: NA
V: TRBV18
DNA: TGTGCCAGCTCAGCGGACTTCCAAGAGACCCAGTACTTC
CDR3: CASSADFQETQYF

D: TRBD2
J: TRBJ2-5
size: NA
V: TRBV19
DNA: TGTGCCAGTAATAAGGGACTAGAACAAGAGACCCAGTACTTC
CDR3: CASNKGLEQETQYF

D: NA
J: TRBJ1-1
size: NA
V: TRBV30
DNA: TGTGCCTGGAGTGTACTTTCCAGACATGAAGCTTTCTTT
CDR3: CAWSVLSRHEAFF

D: TRBD1
J: TRBJ2-3
size: NA
V: TRBV7-2
DNA: TGTGCCAGCAGCTTACAAATTGGACAGGGCACAGATACGCAGTATTTT
CDR3: CASSLQIGQGTDTQYF

D: NA
J: TRBJ1-5
size: NA
V: TRBV27
DNA: TGTGCCAGCAGTTGGCGGGGGAGCCTAGACCAGCCCCAGCATTTT
CDR3: CASSWRGSLDQPQHF

D: NA
J: TRBJ1-5
size: NA
V: TRBV19
DNA: TGTGCCAGTAGTTTTAGATCTCAGCCCCAGCATTTT
CDR3: CASSFRSQPQHF

D: NA
J: TRBJ1-5
size: NA
V: TRBV6-5
DNA: TGTGCCAGCAGTACCAGGACAGACAATCAGCCCCAGCATTTT
CDR3: CASSTRTDNQPQHF

D: NA
J: TRBJ2-7
size: NA
V: TRBV6-1
DNA: TGTGCCAGCAGTGAAGTCCGGGATTCCCACGAGCAGTACTTC
CDR3: CASSEVRDSHEQYF

D: TRBD1
J: TRBJ2-3
size: once
V: TRBV6-6
DNA: TGTGCCAGCAGTTACCAGGGGGCGCTCAGCACAGATACGCAGTATTTT
CDR3: CASSYQGALSTDTQYF

D: NA
J: TRBJ2-7
size: NA
V: TRBV6-5
DNA: TGTGCCAGCCGTGGACCCGGGACGGGGGGACAAGAGCAGTACTTC
CDR3: CASRGPGTGGQEQYF

D: TRBD1
J: TRBJ2-7
size: NA
V: TRBV5-1
DNA: TGCGCCAGCAGCTCTTTGACAGGGGGACTGGAAGAGCAGTACTTC
CDR3: CASSSLTGGLEEQYF

D: TRBD2
J: TRBJ2-7
size: NA
V: TRBV7-2
DNA: TGTGCCAGCAGCTTAGTGGGGGGGAGCACCTACGAGCAGTACTTC
CDR3: CASSLVGGSTYEQYF

D: NA
J: TRBJ2-3
size: NA
V: TRBV5-1
DNA: TGCGCCAGCAGGAGCTGGGCGGGAATGGGGGGTAGTGATACGCAGTATTTT
CDR3: CASRSWAGMGGSDTQYF

D: TRBD2
J: TRBJ2-1
size: NA
V: TRBV7-3
DNA: TGTGCCAGCAGCTTAGCGGGAGGGCTTTACAATGAGCAGTTCTTC
CDR3: CASSLAGGLYNEQFF

D: NA
J: TRBJ1-4
size: NA
V: TRBV2
DNA: TGTGCCAGCAGGGACACAACTAATGAAAAACTGTTTTTT
CDR3: CASRDTTNEKLFF

D: TRBD1
J: TRBJ2-3
size: NA
V: TRBV7-9
DNA: TGTGCCAGCAGCTTAGTAGGGACAGGGCGGGAGATAGATACGCAGTATTTT
CDR3: CASSLVGTGREIDTQYF

D: TRBD2
J: TRBJ2-3
size: NA
V: TRBV5-1
DNA: TGCGCCAGCAGCTTGGCCCCTAGCGGGGGCACAGATACGCAGTATTTT
CDR3: CASSLAPSGGTDTQYF

D: TRBD1
J: TRBJ2-6
size: NA
V: TRBV4-3
DNA: TGCGCCAGCAGCCAGGACAGGGAAGTCAACGTCCTGACTTTC
CDR3: CASSQDREVNVLTF

D: NA
J: TRBJ1-2
size: NA
V: TRBV5-1
DNA: TGCGCCAGCAGCTATGGGGGCGACTATGGCTACACCTTC
CDR3: CASSYGGDYGYTF

D: TRBD1
J: TRBJ2-3
size: NA
V: TRBV2
DNA: TGTGCCAGCAGGCACCGGGACAGGGAGATAGATACGCAGTATTTT
CDR3: CASRHRDREIDTQYF

D: TRBD2
J: TRBJ2-3
size: NA
V: TRBV2
DNA: TGTGCCAGCAGGACGACTAGCTCTACCACAGATACGCAGTATTTT
CDR3: CASRTTSSTTDTQYF

D: NA
J: TRBJ2-1
size: NA
V: TRBV5-1
DNA: TGCGCCAGCAGCTTGGGTCAGGGGCACAATGAGCAGTTCTTC
CDR3: CASSLGQGHNEQFF

D: NA
J: TRBJ1-1
size: NA
V: TRBV30
DNA: TGTGCCTGGGCAGACAGAAACACTGAAGCTTTCTTT
CDR3: CAWADRNTEAFF

D: NA
J: TRBJ2-3
size: NA
V: TRBV19
DNA: TGTGCCAGTAGTATAATCGGGAGAGATACGCAGTATTTT
CDR3: CASSIIGRDTQYF

D: TRBD1
J: TRBJ2-7
size: NA
V: TRBV6-1
DNA: TGTGCCAGCATGACCGACAGGGGGCATAAGTACGAGCAGTACTTC
CDR3: CASMTDRGHKYEQYF

D: TRBD1
J: TRBJ1-1
size: NA
V: TRBV15
DNA: TGTGCCACCAGCAGAACCGGGACAGGGGGTTCGGAAGCTTTCTTT
CDR3: CATSRTGTGGSEAFF

D: NA
J: TRBJ1-1
size: NA
V: TRBV4-2
DNA: TGTGCCAGCAGCCAAGTCCTCGGCGGGAACACTGAAGCTTTCTTT
CDR3: CASSQVLGGNTEAFF

D: TRBD2
J: TRBJ2-1
size: NA
V: TRBV11-2
DNA: TGTGCCAGCAGCTTAGATAGCCGGACTAGCGGGTACTACAATGAGCAGTTCTTC
CDR3: CASSLDSRTSGYYNEQFF

D: TRBD2
J: TRBJ2-1
size: NA
V: TRBV4-1
DNA: TGCGCCAGCAGCCACGGACTAGCGGGGAGGGCCCGCTCCTACAATGAGCAGTTCTTC
CDR3: CASSHGLAGRARSYNEQFF

D: NA
J: TRBJ2-7
size: NA
V: TRBV5-6
DNA: TGTGCCAGCAGCTATGACAGAAACTACGAGCAGTACTTC
CDR3: CASSYDRNYEQYF

D: TRBD2
J: TRBJ2-1
size: NA
V: TRBV11-1
DNA: TGTGCCAGCAGCCGGACTAGCGGGAGAGGCGAGCAGTTCTTC
CDR3: CASSRTSGRGEQFF

D: NA
J: TRBJ1-2
size: NA
V: TRBV5-1
DNA: TGCGCCAGCAATTCAGGCTATGGCTACACCTTC
CDR3: CASNSGYGYTF

D: NA
J: TRBJ2-1
size: NA
V: TRBV9
DNA: TGTGCCAGCAGCGTAGATAACGGGTGGAGCTCCTACAATGAGCAGTTCTTC
CDR3: CASSVDNGWSSYNEQFF

D: TRBD1
J: TRBJ1-4
size: NA
V: TRBV13
DNA: TGTGCCAGCAGCCCCGGGACAGGGTCCGAAAAACTGTTTTTT
CDR3: CASSPGTGSEKLFF

D: NA
J: TRBJ1-4
size: NA
V: TRBV7-9
DNA: TGTGCCGTATCCGAAAAACTGTTTTTT
CDR3: CAVSEKLFF

D: NA
J: TRBJ2-6
size: NA
V: TRBV18
DNA: TGTGCCAGCTCACAAAACCAGGGATCTGGGGCCAACGTCCTGACTTTC
CDR3: CASSQNQGSGANVLTF

D: NA
J: TRBJ2-5
size: NA
V: TRBV27
DNA: TGTGCCAGCAGTATCACCGTAGAGGGAGAGACCCAGTACTTC
CDR3: CASSITVEGETQYF

D: NA
J: TRBJ1-5
size: NA
V: TRBV2
DNA: TGTGCCAGCAGTGGCAGCGATCAGCCCCAGCATTTT
CDR3: CASSGSDQPQHF

D: NA
J: TRBJ1-1
size: NA
V: TRBV11-1
DNA: TGTGCCAGCAGCGGAGGGACGGCGGGTGAAGCTTTCTTT
CDR3: CASSGGTAGEAFF

D: NA
J: TRBJ1-1
size: NA
V: TRBV5-4
DNA: TGTGCCAGCAGCTTCGACAGGTCAAACACTGAAGCTTTCTTT
CDR3: CASSFDRSNTEAFF

D: TRBD1
J: TRBJ2-5
size: once
V: TRBV15
DNA: TGTGCCACCAGCAGAGACCCTACAGGGGCCGAGACCCAGTACTTC
CDR3: CATSRDPTGAETQYF

D: NA
J: TRBJ1-5
size: NA
V: TRBV28
DNA: TGTGCCAGCTTTGCACAGGCTAGTTTGGCCCAGCATTTT
CDR3: CASFAQASLAQHF

D: NA
J: TRBJ1-1
size: NA
V: TRBV2
DNA: TGTGCCACCGCGAGGGAGGAAGACACTGAAGCTTTCTTT
CDR3: CATAREEDTEAFF

D: NA
J: TRBJ1-4
size: NA
V: TRBV27
DNA: TGTGCCAGCAGTTTAGGGCAGGCGACTAATGAAAAACTGTTTTTT
CDR3: CASSLGQATNEKLFF

D: TRBD1
J: TRBJ2-1
size: NA
V: TRBV28
DNA: TGTGCCAGCAGTCTCTGGACGGACAGGGGTTCCTACAATGAGCAGTTCTTC
CDR3: CASSLWTDRGSYNEQFF

D: NA
J: TRBJ1-2
size: NA
V: TRBV11-2
DNA: TGTGCCAGCAGCTTCACCCCTAGGCCCAACTATGGCTACACCTTC
CDR3: CASSFTPRPNYGYTF